The present T cell receptor (beta chain) was sequenced within a study of T cells in Graves' hyperthyroidism and ophthalmopathy. Regions amplified from RNA transcripts were the TCR beta CDR3 regions. The HTBI primer set was used in a first-round RT-PCR of the TCR CDR3. Each CDR3 protein gets one entry after TCRdb re-called the multiplex PCR reads with MiXCR. The table lists approximately 400,000 distinct CDR3 sequences, approximately 15% of them singletons. This clonotype was found many times. This receptor was obtained from a woman aged 18-30 years with Graves' hyperthyroidism that later progressed to Graves' ophthalmopathy. Material for sequencing was blood.

CDR3 nucleotides: TGTGCCAGCAGCCCCCGGACTAGCGGGAGTGGAGAGACCCAGTACTTC. It translates to CASSPRTSGSGETQYF. The gene calls are TRBV11-2 and TRBJ2-5, with 13 positions matching TRBD2. The CDR3 is made up of 16 amino acids. Germline CDR1 and CDR2: SGHAT and FQNNGV. V trimming: 5 bases; J trimming: 4 bases; junction bases outside the gene matches: 7.